This is a list of T cell receptor beta chains from one sample in a study of blood T cell repertoires in COVID-19. TCRdb's copy holds only in-frame clones and misses some; the assay was immunoSEQ multiplex PCR. This sample has 470,000 or so clones, with roughly 87% found just once. Sequenced sample: PBMCs or T cells enriched from blood (not recorded which). The receptors shown here come from a young woman with acute COVID-19. Both conserved end residues are part of each CDR3. Fields, in order: CDR3 protein, CDR3 DNA, D gene, clone size, J gene, V gene. The D gene is left open where the match is weak. Not all rows give a size; the values are once, few, many and, for expanded clones, a class.

CDR3: CASSVDSNQPQHF
DNA: TGTGCCAGCAGTGTAGATAGCAATCAGCCCCAGCATTTT
D: NA
size: NA
J: TRBJ1-5
V: TRBV2

CDR3: CASSPRGYGGAPQTYEQYF
DNA: TGTGCCAGCAGCCCCAGAGGGTATGGCGGAGCTCCCCAGACCTACGAGCAGTACTTC
D: NA
size: NA
J: TRBJ2-7
V: TRBV7-9

CDR3: CASSLSSSSSTDTQYF
DNA: TGTGCCAGCTCCCTTTCTAGCTCTTCTAGCACAGATACGCAGTATTTT
D: NA
size: NA
J: TRBJ2-3
V: TRBV18

CDR3: CASSLDRGNEQYF
DNA: TGTGCCAGCAGTTTGGACAGGGGGAACGAGCAGTACTTC
D: TRBD1
size: NA
J: TRBJ2-7
V: TRBV27

CDR3: CASSFRGASTDTQYF
DNA: TGTGCCAGCAGCTTTCGGGGGGCAAGCACAGATACGCAGTATTTT
D: NA
size: NA
J: TRBJ2-3
V: TRBV7-2

CDR3: CAISESIDPSGGEQYF
DNA: TGTGCCATCAGTGAGTCGATCGATCCTAGCGGGGGCGAGCAGTACTTC
D: TRBD2
size: NA
J: TRBJ2-7
V: TRBV10-3

CDR3: CASSLRGLEPQHF
DNA: TGCGCCAGCAGCTTACGAGGGTTGGAGCCCCAGCATTTT
D: NA
size: NA
J: TRBJ1-5
V: TRBV5-1

CDR3: CATSSPVVAGNEQYF
DNA: TGTGCCACCAGCAGCCCCGTGGTAGCGGGGAATGAGCAGTACTTC
D: TRBD2
size: NA
J: TRBJ2-7
V: TRBV15

CDR3: CASSSLAGLQETQYF
DNA: TGTGCCAGCAGTTCGCTAGCGGGTTTACAAGAGACCCAGTACTTC
D: TRBD2
size: NA
J: TRBJ2-5
V: TRBV5-6

CDR3: CASSPRDRPYEQYF
DNA: TGCGCCAGCAGTCCCCGGGACAGGCCCTACGAGCAGTACTTC
D: TRBD1
size: NA
J: TRBJ2-7
V: TRBV10-1

CDR3: CASSLDRGQPQHF
DNA: TGTGCCAGCAGCTTAGACAGGGGACAGCCCCAGCATTTT
D: TRBD1
size: NA
J: TRBJ1-5
V: TRBV7-2

CDR3: CASSPRTGWTNEQFF
DNA: TGTGCCAGCAGTCCTAGGACAGGGTGGACCAATGAGCAGTTCTTC
D: TRBD1
size: NA
J: TRBJ2-1
V: TRBV6-5

CDR3: CASSQRSTVSYNEQFF
DNA: TGTGCCAGCAGCCAACGATCGACAGTCTCCTACAATGAGCAGTTCTTC
D: NA
size: NA
J: TRBJ2-1
V: TRBV11-3

CDR3: CASSLYARGYEQYF
DNA: TGTGCCAGCAGCTTGTACGCCAGGGGCTACGAGCAGTACTTC
D: NA
size: NA
J: TRBJ2-7
V: TRBV5-6

CDR3: CASSVTPGQDAGNTIYF
DNA: TGTGCCAGCAGCGTCACCCCCGGACAGGACGCTGGAAACACCATATATTTT
D: TRBD1
size: NA
J: TRBJ1-3
V: TRBV9

CDR3: CASSPRTGSYGYTF
DNA: TGTGCCAGCAGCCCACGGACAGGGAGCTATGGCTACACCTTC
D: TRBD1
size: few
J: TRBJ1-2
V: TRBV3-1/TRBV3-2

CDR3: CATGSPGLDTHEQYF
DNA: TGTGCCACCGGATCCCCGGGACTAGACACCCACGAGCAGTACTTC
D: TRBD2
size: NA
J: TRBJ2-7
V: TRBV6-5

CDR3: CASSLTRDRSYGYTF
DNA: TGTGCCAGCAGCTTAACCCGGGACAGGAGCTATGGCTACACCTTC
D: TRBD1
size: NA
J: TRBJ1-2
V: TRBV7-9

CDR3: CSVALAAAGGEQYF
DNA: TGCAGCGTTGCCCTAGCGGCCGCGGGGGGCGAGCAGTACTTC
D: TRBD2
size: NA
J: TRBJ2-7
V: TRBV29-1

CDR3: CASSPSAGLSYEQYF
DNA: TGTGCCAGCAGCCCCTCCGCTGGACTATCCTACGAGCAGTACTTC
D: NA
size: NA
J: TRBJ2-7
V: TRBV5-4

CDR3: CASSLSRGQHYEQYF
DNA: TGTGCCAGCAGCTTATCTAGGGGGCAGCACTACGAGCAGTACTTC
D: TRBD1
size: NA
J: TRBJ2-7
V: TRBV11-2

CDR3: CASSSDRNYGYTF
DNA: TGCGCCAGCAGTTCGGACAGAAACTATGGCTACACCTTC
D: NA
size: once
J: TRBJ1-2
V: TRBV10-1

CDR3: CASSLRDRWGEQYF
DNA: TGCGCCAGCAGTCTCCGGGACAGGTGGGGCGAGCAGTACTTC
D: TRBD1
size: once
J: TRBJ2-7
V: TRBV10-2

CDR3: CASSPGPQGPQHF
DNA: TGTGCCAGCTCACCGGGCCCACAGGGGCCCCAGCATTTT
D: NA
size: NA
J: TRBJ1-5
V: TRBV18

CDR3: CASSFPGNSREEQFF
DNA: TGTGCCAGCAGCTTCCCCGGCAACTCCCGGGAGGAGCAGTTCTTC
D: NA
size: few
J: TRBJ2-1
V: TRBV7-9

CDR3: CASSFSGITGELFF
DNA: TGTGCCAGCAGTTTTAGCGGGATCACCGGGGAGCTGTTTTTT
D: TRBD2
size: NA
J: TRBJ2-2
V: TRBV28

CDR3: CASSFDGNYGYTF
DNA: TGTGCCAGCAGTTTTGACGGGAACTATGGCTACACCTTC
D: NA
size: NA
J: TRBJ1-2
V: TRBV27

CDR3: CASSPKGQGVNTIYF
DNA: TGTGCCAGCAGCCCGAAAGGACAGGGAGTGAACACCATATATTTT
D: TRBD1
size: NA
J: TRBJ1-3
V: TRBV5-4

CDR3: CASSLRGGSNQPQHF
DNA: TGTGCCAGCAGCTTAAGGGGAGGAAGCAATCAGCCCCAGCATTTT
D: NA
size: NA
J: TRBJ1-5
V: TRBV7-6

CDR3: CASTEGDRVAYEQYF
DNA: TGTGCCAGCACGGAAGGGGACAGGGTGGCCTACGAGCAGTACTTC
D: TRBD1
size: NA
J: TRBJ2-7
V: TRBV9

CDR3: CASSLRGYGYTF
DNA: TGTGCCAGCAGCTTGAGGGGCTATGGCTACACCTTC
D: NA
size: NA
J: TRBJ1-2
V: TRBV5-4

CDR3: CASSPFTSGVNNEQFF
DNA: TGTGCCAGCAGCCCCTTCACTAGCGGGGTTAACAATGAGCAGTTCTTC
D: TRBD2
size: NA
J: TRBJ2-1
V: TRBV4-2

CDR3: CASSWSGGHQPQHF
DNA: TGTGCCAGTAGTTGGTCAGGGGGCCATCAGCCCCAGCATTTT
D: TRBD1
size: NA
J: TRBJ1-5
V: TRBV19

CDR3: CAWSVTDPGELFF
DNA: TGTGCCTGGAGTGTGACAGATCCCGGGGAGCTGTTTTTT
D: NA
size: NA
J: TRBJ2-2
V: TRBV30

CDR3: CASSSSVFSGANVLTF
DNA: TGTGCCAGCAGCTCTTCAGTATTCTCTGGGGCCAACGTCCTGACTTTC
D: NA
size: NA
J: TRBJ2-6
V: TRBV5-4

CDR3: CASSSRVYEQYF
DNA: TGTGCCAGCAGCAGCAGGGTTTACGAGCAGTACTTC
D: NA
size: few
J: TRBJ2-7
V: TRBV7-9

CDR3: CAWSVGTGDYGYTF
DNA: TGTGCCTGGAGTGTAGGGACAGGGGATTATGGCTACACCTTC
D: TRBD1
size: NA
J: TRBJ1-2
V: TRBV30

CDR3: CASSLVGDRAGEAFF
DNA: TGTGCCAGCAGTTTAGTCGGGGACAGGGCGGGTGAAGCTTTCTTT
D: TRBD1
size: NA
J: TRBJ1-1
V: TRBV27

CDR3: CASSPKGPGLAAARDEQYF
DNA: TGTGCCAGCAGCCCAAAAGGCCCCGGACTAGCGGCAGCCAGGGACGAGCAGTACTTC
D: TRBD2
size: NA
J: TRBJ2-7
V: TRBV7-2

CDR3: CSARVTGQYF
DNA: TGCAGTGCTAGAGTGACAGGGCAGTACTTC
D: NA
size: NA
J: TRBJ2-7
V: TRBV20-1

CDR3: CASKASGYGYTF
DNA: TGTGCCAGCAAGGCTTCGGGCTATGGCTACACCTTC
D: NA
size: NA
J: TRBJ1-2
V: TRBV2

CDR3: CASQGTASGKSQETQYF
DNA: TGTGCCAGCCAAGGTACGGCTAGCGGGAAATCACAAGAGACCCAGTACTTC
D: TRBD2
size: once
J: TRBJ2-5
V: TRBV18

CDR3: CASSYLRVPGNTIYF
DNA: TGTGCCAGCAGTTACCTCAGGGTACCTGGAAACACCATATATTTT
D: NA
size: NA
J: TRBJ1-3
V: TRBV6-5

CDR3: CASRLAFSSPNDNEQFF
DNA: TGTGCAAGTCGCTTAGCGTTCTCTAGCCCCAATGACAATGAGCAGTTCTTC
D: NA
size: NA
J: TRBJ2-1
V: TRBV12-2

CDR3: CASSMASGVADTQYF
DNA: TGTGCCAGTAGTATGGCTAGCGGGGTCGCAGATACGCAGTATTTT
D: TRBD2
size: once
J: TRBJ2-3
V: TRBV19

CDR3: CASSFDSRGGYTF
DNA: TGTGCCAGCAGCTTTGATTCCAGAGGTGGCTACACCTTC
D: NA
size: NA
J: TRBJ1-2
V: TRBV5-6

CDR3: CASSQTRSGELFF
DNA: TGTGCCAGCAGCCAAACCCGGTCCGGGGAGCTGTTTTTT
D: NA
size: NA
J: TRBJ2-2
V: TRBV3-1/TRBV3-2

CDR3: CASSIRSDTQYF
DNA: TGTGCCAGCAGTATTCGGTCAGATACGCAGTATTTT
D: NA
size: NA
J: TRBJ2-3
V: TRBV12-3/TRBV12-4

CDR3: CASSIQGEQPQHF
DNA: TGTGCCAGTAGTATCCAGGGCGAGCAGCCCCAGCATTTT
D: NA
size: NA
J: TRBJ1-5
V: TRBV19